This TCR beta chain was identified in a study of T cell clones after liver transplantation (dated by TCRdb to the late 2010s). About the study as a whole: Samples were obtained from ITN030ST, a randomized trial in which withdrawal of immunosuppression was attempted within 2 years of liver transplantation. Donor-reactive T cell clones were identified by TCRbeta sequencing after a pre-transplant mixed lymphocyte reaction and then tracked in post-transplant blood. As an antigen-independent comparator for donor-reactive sequences, third party-reactive TCRbeta sequences were also identified from pre-transplant MLRs. Three of the eight recipients were HCV-positive; the others were transplanted for non-autoimmune, non-viral indications. Subjects received no induction therapy and standard immunosuppression until randomization at 12-24 months post-transplant. Tolerance meant complete immunosuppression withdrawal for at least one year without liver enzymes rising beyond twice the upper limit of normal. Blood samples were collected pre-transplant, pre-randomization before withdrawal, and post-randomization after either full withdrawal or failed withdrawal. The study cohort included 8 liver transplant recipients, of whom 3 were classified as tolerant and 5 as non-tolerant.

The full study reports these points: Because allograft tissue specimens were not available, migration of donor-reactive T cells into the graft, rather than deletion, may have occurred. In most of the 8 subjects, regardless of tolerance or HCV status, circulating donor-reactive CD4 TCRbeta sequences dropped significantly post-transplant. Conclusions were preliminary, limited by small, heterogeneous patient numbers and non-standardized post-transplant time points. The decline in donor-reactive sequences exceeded the decline in third party-reactive sequences, suggesting partial antigen-specific deletion that was unrelated to withdrawal success. When repertoire turnover was taken into account, detection of donor-reactive sequences was significantly reduced in 7 of 8 subjects for CD4 and in 8 of 8 subjects for CD8. Low numbers of available donor cells limited the measurable donor-reactive repertoire in a couple of subjects.

This clone was detected only once. The clone's antigen remains unknown. No base quality values were provided; no much bigger clone lies one nucleotide off. From the cysteine through the phenylalanine, the CDR3 covers 11 amino acids. Only the CDR3 DNA is retained, 33 bases long and in frame from the first base. Trimming takes 0 bases from V and 2 bases from J, and the germline ends sit 2 bases apart. The germline V gene (reference sequence) gives CDR1 as DFQATT and CDR2 as SNEGSKA. Using immunoSEQ, frozen genomic DNA was subjected to high-throughput TCRbeta CDR3 sequencing, a process that included PCR amplification, mapping, bias correction and internal controls. From the authors' description of their analysis: Only productive rearrangements were retained, with each unique TCRbeta sequence defined by its CDR3 nucleotide sequence together with its V and J gene. For classification of a sequence as donor-reactive, at least 5-fold expansion in CFSE-low cells relative to unstimulated pre-transplant cells and a frequency of at least 0.01% were required. Per-subject minimum frequency thresholds, based on the lowest-template unstimulated sample, ensured at least 90% detection power. Jensen-Shannon divergence between the top 1000 TCRbeta sequences post- versus pre-transplant served as the measure of repertoire turnover. Changes in detection of donor-reactive sequences were tested with two-sided Fisher's exact tests. The source is immuneACCESS, and TCRdb retained only in-frame sequences with V and J called. Part of the clones is not carried over; for the studies checked, unresolved V genes explain less than half of this, and the remainder is unexplained. The V and J calls and clone size were taken over from that table, and D and trimming were inferred from the DNA. Across this sample there are tens of thousands of clones, with about 80% seen only once. Approximately 0.79% of the sample goes to the ten largest clones.

Thawed unstimulated PBMCs were stained for CD3, CD4 and CD8 and FACS-sorted into CD3+CD4+ and CD3+CD8+ populations. Randomization to immunosuppression withdrawal applied to every one of the 8 studied subjects. Genomic DNA was isolated with the Qiagen DNeasy Blood and Tissue Kit. The receptor chain draws on TRBV20-1 and TRBJ2-7; the D gene is not confidently resolved. The sample here was CD4+ T cells from blood, taken 12 months after liver transplant. The clonotype was recovered from a human patient who received a liver transplant. Following a transplant, a fraction of the T cells may be traceable to the graft donor. The CDR3 has the sequence CSARDTYEQYF. The DNA reads TGCAGTGCTAGAGATACCTACGAGCAGTACTTC.